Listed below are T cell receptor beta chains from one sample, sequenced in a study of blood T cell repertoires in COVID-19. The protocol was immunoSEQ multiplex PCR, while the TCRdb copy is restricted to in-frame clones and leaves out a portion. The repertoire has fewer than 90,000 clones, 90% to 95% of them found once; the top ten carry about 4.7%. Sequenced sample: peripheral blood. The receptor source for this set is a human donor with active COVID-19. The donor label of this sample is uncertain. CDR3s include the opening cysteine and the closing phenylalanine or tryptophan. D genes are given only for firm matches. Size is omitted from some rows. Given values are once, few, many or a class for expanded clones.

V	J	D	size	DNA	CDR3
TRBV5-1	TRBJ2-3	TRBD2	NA	TGCGCCAGCAGCCCCTGGACTAGCGGGGTGACAGATACGCAGTATTTT	CASSPWTSGVTDTQYF
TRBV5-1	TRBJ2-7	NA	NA	TGCGCCAGCAGCTTGGCTGTAGGGGCAAACTACGAGCAGTACTTC	CASSLAVGANYEQYF
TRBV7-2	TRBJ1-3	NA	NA	TGTGCCAGCAGCATGGCACCGACAGGTGCCGGCTCTGGAAACACCATATATTTT	CASSMAPTGAGSGNTIYF
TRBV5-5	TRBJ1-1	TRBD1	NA	TGTGCCAGCAGCCAAACCGGGACAGGGACGAACACTGAAGCTTTCTTT	CASSQTGTGTNTEAFF
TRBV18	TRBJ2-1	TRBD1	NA	TGTGCCAGCTCACCACTTACACCTGGGACAGCCTACAATGAGCAGTTCTTC	CASSPLTPGTAYNEQFF
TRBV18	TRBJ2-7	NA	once	TGTGCCAGCTCACCCCGACTGGGGGGGCCCTCGGACGAGCAGTACTTC	CASSPRLGGPSDEQYF
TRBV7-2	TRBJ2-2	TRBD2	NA	TGTGCCAGATCTACTAGCGGGAGGGGGACCGGGGAGCTGTTTTTT	CARSTSGRGTGELFF
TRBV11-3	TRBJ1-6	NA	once	TGTGCCAGCAGCTTAGTCGACAGAAATTCACCCCTCCACTTT	CASSLVDRNSPLHF
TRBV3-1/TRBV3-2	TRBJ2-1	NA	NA	TGTGCCAGCAGCCAAGACAGGGGCAATGAGCAGTTCTTC	CASSQDRGNEQFF
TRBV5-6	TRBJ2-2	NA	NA	TGTGCCAGCAGACAGGACAGGAGGGGGACCGGGGAGCTGTTTTTT	CASRQDRRGTGELFF
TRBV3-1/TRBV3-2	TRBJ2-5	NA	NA	TGTGCCAGCAGCCAAGAGGGCACCGAGACCCAGTACTTC	CASSQEGTETQYF
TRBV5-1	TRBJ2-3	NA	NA	TGCGCCAGCAGCCCCCCCCTATTGGTGGCAGATACGCAGTATTTT	CASSPPLLVADTQYF
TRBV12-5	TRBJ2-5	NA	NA	TGTGCTAGTGGTCCCCCTGGCCAGGGAGGCGAGACCCAGTACTTC	CASGPPGQGGETQYF
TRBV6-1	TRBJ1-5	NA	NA	TGTGCCAGCAGTGAAGTGGTCACAATTCCCCATCAGCCCCAGCATTTT	CASSEVVTIPHQPQHF